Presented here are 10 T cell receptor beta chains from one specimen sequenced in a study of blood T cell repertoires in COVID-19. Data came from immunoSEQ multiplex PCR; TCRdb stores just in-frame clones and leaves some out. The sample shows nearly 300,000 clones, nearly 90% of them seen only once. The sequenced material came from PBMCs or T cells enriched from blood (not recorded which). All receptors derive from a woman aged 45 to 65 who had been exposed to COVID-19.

The CDR3 protein is CASSTGGPYNEQFF. CDR3 in DNA: TGTGCCAGCAGTACAGGGGGCCCCTACAATGAGCAGTTCTTC. This chain joins TRBV6-4 and TRBJ2-1, with TRBD1 identical over 9 bases. The V gene end was trimmed by 5 bases and the J gene end by 2 bases; junction bases not matched to a gene: 1. CDR3 length equals 14 residues. The germline CDR1 and CDR2 sequences are MRHNA and SNTAGT.

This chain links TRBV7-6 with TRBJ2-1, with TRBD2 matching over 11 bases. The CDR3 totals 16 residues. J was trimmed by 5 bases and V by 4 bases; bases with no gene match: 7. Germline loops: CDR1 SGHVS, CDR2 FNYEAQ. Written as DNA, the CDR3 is TGTGCCAGCAGCTCAGGAGGGACTAGCGGACACAATGAGCAGTTCTTC. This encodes CASSSGGTSGHNEQFF.

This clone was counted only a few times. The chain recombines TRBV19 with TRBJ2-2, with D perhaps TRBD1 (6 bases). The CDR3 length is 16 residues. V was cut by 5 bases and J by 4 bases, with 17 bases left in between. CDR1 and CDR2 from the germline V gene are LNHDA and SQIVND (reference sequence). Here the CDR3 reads CASSSAQGLLTGELFF. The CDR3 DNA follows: TGTGCCAGTAGTTCCGCCCAGGGGCTCCTCACCGGGGAGCTGTTTTTT.

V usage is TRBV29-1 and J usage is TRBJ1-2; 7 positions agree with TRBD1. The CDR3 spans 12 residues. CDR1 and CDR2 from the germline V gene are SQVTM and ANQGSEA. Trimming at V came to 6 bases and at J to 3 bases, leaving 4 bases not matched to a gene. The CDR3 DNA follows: TGCAGCGTCCTCGGACAGGACTATGGCTACACCTTC. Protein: CSVLGQDYGYTF.

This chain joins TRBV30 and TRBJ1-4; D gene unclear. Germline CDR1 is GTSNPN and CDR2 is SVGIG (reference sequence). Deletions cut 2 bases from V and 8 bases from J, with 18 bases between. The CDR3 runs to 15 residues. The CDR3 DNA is TGTGCCTGGAGTCCTTCGCCTAGATGGAACGAAAAACTGTTTTTT. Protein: CAWSPSPRWNEKLFF.

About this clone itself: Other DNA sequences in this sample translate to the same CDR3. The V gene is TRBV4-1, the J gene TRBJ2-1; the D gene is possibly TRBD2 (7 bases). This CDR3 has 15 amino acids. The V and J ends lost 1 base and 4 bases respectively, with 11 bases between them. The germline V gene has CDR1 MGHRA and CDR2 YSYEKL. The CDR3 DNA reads TGCGCCAGCAGCCAAGGGGGGGGCCCTTACAATGAGCAGTTCTTC. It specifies CASSQGGGPYNEQFF.

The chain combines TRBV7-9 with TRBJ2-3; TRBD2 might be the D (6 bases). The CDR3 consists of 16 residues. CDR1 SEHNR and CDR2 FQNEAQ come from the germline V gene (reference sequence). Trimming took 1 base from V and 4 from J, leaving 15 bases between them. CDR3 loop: CASSLGWGGDSDTQYF. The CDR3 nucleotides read TGTGCCAGCAGCTTAGGTTGGGGCGGGGATTCAGATACGCAGTATTTT.

CDR3 sequence reads: CASSPGMNYEQYF. The CDR3, as DNA: TGTGCCAGCAGTCCCGGGATGAACTACGAGCAGTACTTC. V is TRBV27 and J is TRBJ2-7; TRBD2 might be the D (5 bases). Germline lookup yields CDR1 MNHEY and CDR2 SMNVEV (reference sequence). V lost 5 bases and J 3 bases, leaving 11 bases between the germline ends. CDR3 length: 13 residues.

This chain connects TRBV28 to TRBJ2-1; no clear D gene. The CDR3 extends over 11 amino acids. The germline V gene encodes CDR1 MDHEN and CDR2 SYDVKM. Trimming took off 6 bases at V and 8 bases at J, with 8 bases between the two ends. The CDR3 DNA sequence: TGTGCCAGCAGCCGTTCCCATGAGCAGTTCTTC. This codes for CASSRSHEQFF.

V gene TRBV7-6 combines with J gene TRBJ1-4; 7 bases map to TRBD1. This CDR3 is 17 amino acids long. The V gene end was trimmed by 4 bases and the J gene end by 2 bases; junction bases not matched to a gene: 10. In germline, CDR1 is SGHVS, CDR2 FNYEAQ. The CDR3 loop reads CASSSTAGGMTNEKLFF. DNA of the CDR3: TGTGCCAGCAGCTCGACGGCAGGGGGTATGACTAATGAAAAACTGTTTTTT.